This T cell receptor (beta chain) was obtained from a study of Graves' ophthalmopathy and Graves' hyperthyroidism. Turning to the study itself: Peripheral blood was obtained at first diagnosis, ahead of any treatment.

PBMCs had their origin in fresh peripheral blood (10 ml). RNA transcripts were the source from which TCR beta CDR3 regions were amplified. First-round RT-PCR used HTBI primers; second-round multiplex PCR followed. TCRdb called the multiplex PCR reads again in MiXCR, with one record for every CDR3 protein. The profile shows 500,000 to 700,000 distinct CDR3 sequences, 22% of them singletons. V was shortened by 5 bases and J by 4 bases, with 17 bases between the two germline ends. Germline V gives CDR1 MNHNS, CDR2 SASEGT. This CDR3 has 15 residues. Findings and limits, study-wide: Ophthalmopathy was separated from stable hyperthyroidism by a 13-signature model with around 89% sensitivity and 65% to 82% specificity.

On this clonotype itself: What it binds is not known.

This receptor was obtained from a young woman with stable Graves' hyperthyroidism. Some clones in this sample may be carry-over from other donors' samples. Sequencing was carried out using peripheral blood. This chain uses TRBV6-1 with TRBJ1-2, with D perhaps TRBD1 (6 bases). CDR3 in DNA: TGTGCCAGCAGTCCCCCGGGGGCCCACGTCTATGGCTACACCTTC. Amino acid sequence: CASSPPGAHVYGYTF.